In its sample, the clone carrying this T cell receptor beta chain was seen many times. Its antigen is undetermined. This record belongs to a study of T-cell reconstitution after alpha-beta-depleted transplantation in children. This sample's TCRbeta library carried unique molecular identifier barcodes. Using its own MiXCR run on the PCR reads, TCRdb lists one record per CDR3 protein. Of about 200,000 distinct CDR3 sequences in the sample, roughly 6.3% were seen once. The length of the CDR3 is 14 residues. From germline, CDR1 is SSHAT and CDR2 FNYEAQ (reference sequence). Trimming removed 3 bases from V and 0 bases from J, with 6 bases in between. Study-level findings and limits: Recipient T cells and thymic progenitors that survived were the source of the high TCRbeta diversity seen at day 60 in some patients. The study reportedly traced alpha-beta T cells about two months after transplant to several hundred expanded graft clones.

The origin of this receptor is a girl under three years old with combined immunodeficiency, due to receive a stem cell transplant. This chain joins TRBV7-7 and TRBJ2-1; D is uncertain. The sample consisted of PBMCs, taken before TCRalphabeta/CD19-depleted stem cell transplant. CDR3 protein: CASSFGNSYNEQFF. The DNA for the CDR3 is TGTGCCAGCAGCTTTGGAAACTCCTACAATGAGCAGTTCTTC. The full variable domain, in which reference TRBV7-7 and TRBJ2-1 provide the parts outside the CDR3, is GAGVSQSPRYKVTKRGQDVTLRCDPISSHATLYWYQQALGQGPEFLTYFNYEAQPDKSGLPSDRFSAERPEGSISTLTIQRTEQRDSAMYRCASSFGNSYNEQFFGPGTRLTVL.